These 31 T cell receptor beta chains originate from one sample sequenced in a study of blood T cell repertoires in COVID-19. The assay was immunoSEQ multiplex PCR, and TCRdb's table has in-frame clones only and misses some. The sample carries roughly 72,000 clones, about 80% recorded once. What was sequenced was peripheral blood. The receptor source for this set is a man between 65 and 85 years old who had recovered from COVID-19.

The chain has TRBV5-4 and TRBJ2-3; D might be TRBD1 (5 bases). Germline values: CDR1 SGHNT, CDR2 YYREEE (reference sequence). CDR3 length: 14 amino acids. The V end lost 7 bases, the J end lost 0 bases, and 12 bases lay between the germline ends. The CDR3 is CASGAIASTDTQYF. CDR3 nucleotide sequence: TGTGCCAGCGGGGCGATAGCTAGCACAGATACGCAGTATTTT.

Written as DNA, the CDR3 is TGTGCCACCAGTGCTCATACTAGGCAGCCCCAGCATTTT. Protein: CATSAHTRQPQHF. The J gene is TRBJ1-5, the V gene TRBV15; no firm D call. CDR3 size: 13 residues. V lost 6 bases to trimming and J lost 7 bases, with 13 bases between them. Germline loops: CDR1 LNHNV, CDR2 YYDKDF (reference sequence).

The chain couples TRBV3-1 (or the pseudogene TRBV3-2) to TRBJ1-2; 7 bases match TRBD1. The germline V gene encodes CDR1 LGHDT and CDR2 YNNKEL (reference sequence). CDR3 length: 13 amino acids. V dropped 5 bases and J dropped 4; count of bases not matched to a gene: 4. Written as DNA, the CDR3 is TGTGCCAGCAGCTCCGGGACAGCCTATGGCTACACCTTC. Translation gives CASSSGTAYGYTF.

The chain joins TRBV6-2 or TRBV6-3 to TRBJ2-7, with 8 bases lining up with TRBD1. Germline-derived CDR1 and CDR2 are MNHEY and SVGEGT. The CDR3 loop spans 15 amino acids. V shed 2 bases, J shed 6 bases, and the junction held 9 bases outside the gene matches. CDR3 sequence reads: CASSYVDQGASEQYF. The CDR3, as DNA: TGTGCCAGCAGTTACGTTGACCAGGGGGCCTCCGAGCAGTACTTC.

This chain links TRBV18 with TRBJ1-5; unclear D gene. V was cut by 3 bases and J by 4 bases, with 13 bases left in between. The CDR3 contains 15 residues. Germline loops: CDR1 KGHSH, CDR2 LQKENI. CDR3 in amino acids: CASSPNQAENQPQHF. In nucleotides, the CDR3 is TGTGCCAGCTCACCGAACCAGGCAGAGAATCAGCCCCAGCATTTT.

The V call is TRBV3-1 (or the pseudogene TRBV3-2), the J call TRBJ2-7; 12 bases are a match to TRBD1. The CDR3 extends over 18 amino acids. Germline values: CDR1 LGHDT, CDR2 YNNKEL (reference sequence). Germline trimming cut 0 bases from V and 1 base from J; bases unmatched to any gene: 7. CDR3: CASSQDRGTGGSSYEQYF. The CDR3 bases are TGTGCCAGCAGCCAAGATCGGGGGACAGGGGGCTCGTCCTACGAGCAGTACTTC.

The chain recombines TRBV15 with TRBJ2-2; D gene unclear. V dropped 0 bases and J dropped 6 bases, with 8 bases sitting between them. This CDR3 has 14 residues. In germline, CDR1 is LNHNV, CDR2 YYDKDF (reference sequence). The CDR3 protein is CATSREQFSGELFF. CDR3 nucleotides: TGTGCCACCAGCAGAGAACAGTTCTCCGGGGAGCTGTTTTTT.

The V call is TRBV19, the J call TRBJ1-2, with TRBD1 identical over 7 bases. The CDR3 length is 14 residues. With 7 bases clipped from V and 7 bases from J, the junction kept 12 bases outside the gene matches. CDR1 is LNHDA, CDR2 SQIVND, per germline (reference sequence). The CDR3, as DNA: TGTGCCAGTATCCCCGGGACAGAGGTTCCTGGCTACACCTTC. Residues: CASIPGTEVPGYTF.

The V and J genes are TRBV27 and TRBJ1-5; D is possibly TRBD1 (6 bases). The CDR3 contains 16 residues. V dropped 6 bases and J dropped 7 bases, with 22 bases sitting between them. The germline V gene has CDR1 MNHEY and CDR2 SMNVEV (reference sequence). The CDR3 is CASRPTRGANRQPQHF. Here the CDR3 DNA reads TGTGCCAGCAGACCGACCCGGGGGGCGAATCGGCAGCCCCAGCATTTT.

This clone came up once. This rearrangement joins TRBV7-8 to TRBJ1-1, with unresolved D. The germline V and J ends were trimmed by 3 bases and 1 base, with 15 bases remaining between them. CDR1 is SGHVS and CDR2 is FQNEAQ in the germline V gene. This CDR3 region has 16 residues. The DNA of the CDR3 is TGTGCCAGCAGCTTTGGGGAGACGGCCTCGAACACTGAAGCTTTCTTT. It encodes CASSFGETASNTEAFF.

The chain combines TRBV11-1 with TRBJ2-3; D is uncertain. Germline-derived CDR1 and CDR2 are SGHAT and FQDESV (reference sequence). V was pared by 0 bases and J by 8 bases, with 12 bases between. The CDR3 covers 14 residues. For the CDR3, the DNA is TGTGCCAGCAGCTTAGCTCTGGCCTCGGGTACGCAGTATTTT. Encoded protein: CASSLALASGTQYF.

This rearrangement joins TRBV9 to TRBJ2-3, with 7 bases aligning to TRBD1. The length of the CDR3 is 17 residues. J gave up 2 bases and V 1 base, and 10 bases lay outside the gene matches. Germline CDR1 and CDR2: SGDLS and YYNGEE. CDR3 DNA: TGTGCCAGCAGCGTAAACGGGGCAGGGGGTTACACAGATACGCAGTATTTT. Protein product: CASSVNGAGGYTDTQYF.

V usage is TRBV19 and J usage is TRBJ2-3; weak D call: TRBD1 (5 bases). Trimming shortened V by 1 base and J by 1 base, and 9 bases separated the two germline ends. This CDR3 spans 15 amino acids. The germline V gene encodes CDR1 LNHDA and CDR2 SQIVND (reference sequence). CDR3 amino acids: CASSIGGLRTDTQYF. Here the CDR3 DNA reads TGTGCCAGTAGTATAGGGGGCCTACGCACAGATACGCAGTATTTT.

V is TRBV27 and J is TRBJ1-4, with D tentatively TRBD1 (5 bases). CDR1 is MNHEY, CDR2 SMNVEV, per germline (reference sequence). The ends were cut back, 6 bases at V and 6 bases at J, with 14 bases in the middle. CDR3 length: 14 residues. Here the CDR3 DNA reads TGTGCCAGCAGAACCATGTGGGGGGATGAAAAACTGTTTTTT. Protein: CASRTMWGDEKLFF.

V gene TRBV2 combines with J gene TRBJ1-5, with TRBD1 matching over 7 bases. Germline lookup yields CDR1 SNHLY and CDR2 FYNNEI. The CDR3 loop spans 14 amino acids. V trimming: 7 bases; J trimming: 5 bases; junction bases outside the gene matches: 8. The CDR3, as DNA: TGTGCCAGCAACCTACAGGGGAAGGATCAGCCCCAGCATTTT. Its protein product is CASNLQGKDQPQHF.

This clone was seen a handful of times. The chain uses TRBV4-2 and TRBJ1-1; D not certain. CDR1 and CDR2 from the germline V gene are LGHNA and YNFKEQ. V lost 1 base and J lost 11, with 5 bases in between. The CDR3 totals 10 residues. The CDR3 loop is CASSQGLAFF. The CDR3 DNA is TGTGCCAGCAGCCAAGGGCTGGCTTTCTTT.

The chain links TRBV18 to TRBJ2-3; tentative D call: TRBD1 (6 bases). The CDR3 totals 16 residues. CDR1 is KGHSH, CDR2 LQKENI, per germline. V was clipped by 1 base and J by 5 bases, with 16 bases between them. The DNA for the CDR3 is TGTGCCAGCTCACCACAGGACAGCCCAACGGGAGATACGCAGTATTTT. Its protein is CASSPQDSPTGDTQYF.

The V and J genes are TRBV5-1 and TRBJ1-4; 9 positions agree with TRBD1. CDR3 length equals 14 residues. The germline V gene encodes CDR1 SGHRS and CDR2 YFSETQ. Trimming cost V 4 bases and J 4 bases; bases outside gene matches: 2. The CDR3 coding sequence is TGCGCCAGCAGCGCGGACAGGGGTAATGAAAAACTGTTTTTT. It yields the protein CASSADRGNEKLFF.

The chain couples TRBV6-5 to TRBJ2-7, with D maybe TRBD1 (5 bases). This CDR3 is 11 amino acids long. CDR1 and CDR2 (germline): MNHEY, SVGAGI. Trimming removed 7 bases at V and 11 bases at J, with 15 bases between. CDR3 region: CASKVDREKYF. In DNA form, the CDR3 reads TGTGCCAGCAAAGTCGACAGAGAGAAGTACTTC.

The chain combines TRBV6-2 or TRBV6-3 with TRBJ1-5; D call uncertain. The CDR3 has 14 amino acids. Trimming shortened V by 2 bases and J by 0 bases, and 5 bases separated the two germline ends. CDR1 and CDR2 from the germline V gene are MNHEY and SVGEGT. The CDR3 protein is CASSYGSSNQPQHF. The CDR3 DNA reads as TGTGCCAGCAGTTACGGCAGTAGCAATCAGCCCCAGCATTTT.

This chain joins TRBV6-5 and TRBJ2-7; 7 nucleotides match TRBD1. Per germline, CDR1 MNHEY and CDR2 SVGAGI. The CDR3 is 13 amino acids. The ends lost 9 bases at V and 7 bases at J; junction bases unmatched: 12. CDR3 sequence reads: CASRGQDPQEQYF. CDR3 in DNA: TGTGCCAGTCGAGGACAGGACCCACAGGAGCAGTACTTC.

The V gene is TRBV6-1, the J gene TRBJ1-5; no clear D gene. V was trimmed by 0 bases and J by 4 bases, leaving 13 bases between them. The CDR3 has 16 amino acids. Per germline, CDR1 MNHNS and CDR2 SASEGT. This CDR3 reads CASSEARWGGNQPQHF. The CDR3 DNA reads as TGTGCCAGCAGTGAAGCGAGGTGGGGAGGGAATCAGCCCCAGCATTTT.

This sequence joins TRBV7-3 and TRBJ2-1, with D uncertain. The V gene lost 0 bases and the J gene lost 0 bases, with 9 bases spanning the gap. This CDR3 is 16 amino acids long. Germline CDR1 and CDR2: SGHTA and FQGTGA. The CDR3 nucleotides read TGTGCCAGCAGCTTAACCGCGGCGAGCTCCTACAATGAGCAGTTCTTC. Translated: CASSLTAASSYNEQFF.

The chain recombines TRBV7-2 with TRBJ1-1; perhaps TRBD1 as D (6 bases). V was pared by 4 bases and J by 8 bases, with 11 bases between. The germline V gene encodes CDR1 SGHTA and CDR2 FQGNSA. The CDR3 spans 12 residues. The CDR3 nucleotides read TGTGCCAGCAGCTCCGAGGACAGAGAAGCTTTCTTT. Translation: CASSSEDREAFF.

The chain carries TRBV6-1 and TRBJ2-7; weak D call: TRBD2 (6 bases). CDR3 length equals 14 residues. V lost 1 base and J 3 bases, leaving 10 bases between the germline ends. Germline CDR1 is MNHNS and CDR2 is SASEGT. This chain's CDR3 is CASSEVGLRYEQYF. CDR3 bases: TGTGCCAGCAGTGAAGTGGGACTGCGCTACGAGCAGTACTTC.

This chain connects TRBV6-6 to TRBJ1-6; 8 bases match TRBD1. CDR3 size: 15 residues. The junction had 3 bases not matched to a gene; V was cut back by 2 bases and J by 6 bases. The germline V gene has CDR1 MNHNY and CDR2 SVGAGI (reference sequence). The CDR3 sequence is CASSYQGASNSPLHF. The CDR3, as DNA: TGTGCCAGCAGTTACCAGGGGGCAAGTAATTCACCCCTCCACTTT.

This chain connects TRBV18 to TRBJ1-1; D remains unclear. V shed 2 bases and J shed 3 bases, with 10 bases lying between them. This CDR3 has 14 amino acids. Germline CDR1 reads KGHSH; CDR2 reads LQKENI. The CDR3 DNA sequence: TGTGCCAGCTCACCAATCAACTCGGACACTGAAGCTTTCTTT. It codes for CASSPINSDTEAFF.

The chain couples TRBV11-3 to TRBJ2-3; 8 positions match TRBD2. Trimming removed 5 bases from V and 7 bases from J; junction bases left unmatched: 11. Germline CDR1 reads SGHNT; CDR2 reads YENEEA. This CDR3 is built from 15 residues. The chain's CDR3 is CASSRVAGFMNTQYF. CDR3 coding DNA: TGTGCCAGCAGCCGAGTAGCGGGGTTCATGAATACGCAGTATTTT. Full variable domain (rest looked up from reference TRBV11-3 and TRBJ2-3): EAGVVQSPRYKIIEKKQPVAFWCNPISGHNTLYWYLQNLGQGPELLIRYENEEAVDDSQLPKDRFSAERLKGVDSTLKIQPAELGDSAVYLCASSRVAGFMNTQYFGPGTRLTVL.

This clone was recorded once. V is TRBV29-1 and J is TRBJ2-3, with a tentative D call TRBD2 (5 bases). V was pared by 7 bases and J by 7 bases, with 21 bases between. The germline CDR1 and CDR2 sequences are SQVTM and ANQGSEA. The CDR3 spans 14 residues. Written as DNA, the CDR3 is TGCAGCGCCGACTACAGTGGGCCGGGTTATACGCAGTATTTT. Its protein product is CSADYSGPGYTQYF.

This clone was observed once. The sample carries other DNA sequences with the same CDR3. V is TRBV5-1 and J is TRBJ1-3; D is uncertain. With 4 bases removed from V and 4 bases from J, the gap between germline ends came to 9 bases. The CDR3 loop spans 13 amino acids. Germline V gene data show CDR1 as SGHRS and CDR2 as YFSETQ. The CDR3 DNA follows: TGCGCCAGCAGCCCGGGATCAGGAAACACCATATATTTT. Amino acids: CASSPGSGNTIYF.

This clone came up a few times. The chain joins TRBV6-5 to TRBJ2-5; a weak D match, TRBD1 (6 bases). The CDR3 spans 14 residues. Germline values: CDR1 MNHEY, CDR2 SVGAGI. V was shortened by 2 bases and J by 3 bases, with 10 bases between the two germline ends. Written as DNA, the CDR3 is TGTGCCAGCAGTTACGATCCAGGGGAAGAGACCCAGTACTTC. Translated: CASSYDPGEETQYF.